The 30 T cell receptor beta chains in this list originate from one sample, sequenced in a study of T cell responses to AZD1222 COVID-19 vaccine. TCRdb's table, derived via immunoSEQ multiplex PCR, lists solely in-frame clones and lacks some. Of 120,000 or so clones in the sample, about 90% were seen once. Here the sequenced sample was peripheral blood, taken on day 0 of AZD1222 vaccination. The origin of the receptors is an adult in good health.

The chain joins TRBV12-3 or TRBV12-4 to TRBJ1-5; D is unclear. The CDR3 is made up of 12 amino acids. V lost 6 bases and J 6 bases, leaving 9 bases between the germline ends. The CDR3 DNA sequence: TGTGCCAGCAGCCTCGACCCTCAGCCCCAGCATTTT. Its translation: CASSLDPQPQHF.

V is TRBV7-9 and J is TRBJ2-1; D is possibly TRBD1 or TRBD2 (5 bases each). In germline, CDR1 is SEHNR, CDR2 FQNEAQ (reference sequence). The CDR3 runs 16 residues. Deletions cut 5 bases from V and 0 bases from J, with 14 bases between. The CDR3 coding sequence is TGTGCCAGCAGCCGCAGACGAGGGGTCTCCTACAATGAGCAGTTCTTC. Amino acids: CASSRRRGVSYNEQFF.

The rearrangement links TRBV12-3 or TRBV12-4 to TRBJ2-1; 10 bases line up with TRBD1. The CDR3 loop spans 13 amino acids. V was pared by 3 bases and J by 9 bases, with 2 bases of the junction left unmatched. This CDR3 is CASSFRDRGEQFF. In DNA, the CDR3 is TGTGCCAGCAGTTTCCGGGACAGGGGTGAGCAGTTCTTC.

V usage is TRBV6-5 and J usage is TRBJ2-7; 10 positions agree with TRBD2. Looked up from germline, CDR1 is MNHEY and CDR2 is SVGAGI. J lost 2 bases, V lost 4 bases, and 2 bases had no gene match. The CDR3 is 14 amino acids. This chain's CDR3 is CASSLAGGAYEQYF. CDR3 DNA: TGTGCCAGCAGTTTAGCGGGGGGTGCCTACGAGCAGTACTTC.

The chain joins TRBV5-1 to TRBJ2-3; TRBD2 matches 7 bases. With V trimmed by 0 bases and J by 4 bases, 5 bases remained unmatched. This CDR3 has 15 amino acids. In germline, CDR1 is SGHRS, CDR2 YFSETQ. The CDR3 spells CASSLGTSSADTQYF. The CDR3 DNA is TGCGCCAGCAGCTTGGGGACTAGTTCAGCAGATACGCAGTATTTT.

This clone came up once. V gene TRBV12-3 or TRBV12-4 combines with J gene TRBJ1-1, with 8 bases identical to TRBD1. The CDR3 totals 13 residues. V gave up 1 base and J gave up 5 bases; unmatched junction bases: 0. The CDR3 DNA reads TGTGCCAGCAGTTTAGGACAGGGGACTGAAGCTTTCTTT. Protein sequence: CASSLGQGTEAFF.

The CDR3 DNA is TGTGCCAGCAGCCCACATCTCGGGGAGACCCAGTACTTC. Its translation: CASSPHLGETQYF. This chain uses TRBV7-3 with TRBJ2-5; D unresolved. Germline values: CDR1 SGHTA, CDR2 FQGTGA. The CDR3 loop spans 13 amino acids. The ends were cut back, 5 bases at V and 5 bases at J, with 12 bases in the middle.

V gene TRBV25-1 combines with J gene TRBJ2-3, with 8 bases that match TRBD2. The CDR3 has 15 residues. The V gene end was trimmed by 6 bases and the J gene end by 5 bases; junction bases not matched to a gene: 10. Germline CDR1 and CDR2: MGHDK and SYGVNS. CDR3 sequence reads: CASRWSGGQGDTQYF. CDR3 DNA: TGTGCCAGCAGGTGGTCGGGGGGGCAGGGAGATACGCAGTATTTT. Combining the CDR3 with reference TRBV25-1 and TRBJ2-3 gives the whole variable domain EADIYQTPRYLVIGTGKKITLECSQTMGHDKMYWYQQDPGMELHLIHYSYGVNSTEKGDLSSESTVSRIRTEHFPLTLESARPSHTSQYLCASRWSGGQGDTQYFGPGTRLTVL.

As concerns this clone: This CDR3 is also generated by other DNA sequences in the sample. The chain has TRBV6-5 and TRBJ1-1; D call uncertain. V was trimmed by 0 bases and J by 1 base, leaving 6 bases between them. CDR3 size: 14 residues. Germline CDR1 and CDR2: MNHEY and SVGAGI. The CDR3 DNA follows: TGTGCCAGCAGTTACTCCGGCGGGAACACTGAAGCTTTCTTT. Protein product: CASSYSGGNTEAFF.

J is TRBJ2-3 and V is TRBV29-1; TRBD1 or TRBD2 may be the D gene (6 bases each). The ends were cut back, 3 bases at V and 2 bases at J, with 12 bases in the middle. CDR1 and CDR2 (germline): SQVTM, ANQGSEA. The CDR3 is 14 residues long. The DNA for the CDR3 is TGCAGCGTTGAGTGGGGGGCCCTCACAGATACGCAGTATTTT. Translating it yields CSVEWGALTDTQYF.

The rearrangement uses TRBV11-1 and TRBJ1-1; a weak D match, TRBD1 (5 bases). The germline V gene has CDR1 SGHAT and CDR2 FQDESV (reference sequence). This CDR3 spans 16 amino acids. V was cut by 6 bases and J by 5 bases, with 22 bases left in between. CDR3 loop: CASSVGPSLRGTEAFF. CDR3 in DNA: TGTGCCAGCAGTGTGGGGCCCTCCCTCAGAGGGACTGAAGCTTTCTTT.

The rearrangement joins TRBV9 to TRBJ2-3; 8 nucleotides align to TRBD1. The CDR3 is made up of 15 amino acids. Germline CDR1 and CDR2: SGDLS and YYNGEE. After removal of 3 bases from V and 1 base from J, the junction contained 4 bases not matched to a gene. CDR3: CASSGPGQGTDTQYF. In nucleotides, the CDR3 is TGTGCCAGCAGCGGACCGGGACAGGGCACAGATACGCAGTATTTT.

In DNA, the CDR3 is TGTGCCAGTAGTATAAGGCAAGGGCTTTCCTACGAGCAGTACTTC. Protein product: CASSIRQGLSYEQYF. The chain uses TRBV19 and TRBJ2-7; D is uncertain. V was clipped by 2 bases and J by 1 base, with 12 bases between them. Germline V gene sequence: CDR1 LNHDA, CDR2 SQIVND (reference sequence). This CDR3 region has 15 residues. Combining the CDR3 with reference TRBV19 and TRBJ2-7 gives the whole variable domain DGGITQSPKYLFRKEGQNVTLSCEQNLNHDAMYWYRQDPGQGLRLIYYSQIVNDFQKGDIAEGYSVSREKKESFPLTVTSAQKNPTAFYLCASSIRQGLSYEQYFGPGTRLTVT.

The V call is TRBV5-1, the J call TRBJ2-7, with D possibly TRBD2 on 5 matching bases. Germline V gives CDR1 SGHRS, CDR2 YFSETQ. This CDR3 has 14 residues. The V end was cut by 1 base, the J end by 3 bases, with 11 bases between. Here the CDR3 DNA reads TGCGCCAGCAGCTTGACTCCGGGGAACTACGAGCAGTACTTC. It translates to CASSLTPGNYEQYF.

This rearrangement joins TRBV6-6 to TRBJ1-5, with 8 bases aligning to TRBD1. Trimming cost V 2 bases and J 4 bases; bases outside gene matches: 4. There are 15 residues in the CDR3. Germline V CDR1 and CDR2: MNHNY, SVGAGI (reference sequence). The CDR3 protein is CASSYETGVNQPQHF. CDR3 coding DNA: TGTGCCAGCAGTTACGAGACAGGGGTAAATCAGCCCCAGCATTTT.

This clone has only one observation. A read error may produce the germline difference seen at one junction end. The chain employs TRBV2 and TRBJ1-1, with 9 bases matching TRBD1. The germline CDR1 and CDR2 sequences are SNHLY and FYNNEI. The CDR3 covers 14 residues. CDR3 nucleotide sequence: TGTGCCAGTAGTGGACAGGGGATGAACACTGAAGCTTTCTTT. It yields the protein CASSGQGMNTEAFF.

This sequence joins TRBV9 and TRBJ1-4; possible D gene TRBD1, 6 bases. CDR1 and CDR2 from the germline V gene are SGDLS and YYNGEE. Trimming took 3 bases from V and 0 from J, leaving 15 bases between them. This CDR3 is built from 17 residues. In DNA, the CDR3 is TGTGCCAGCAGCGCCGACAGGAAATTCCCAACTAATGAAAAACTGTTTTTT. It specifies CASSADRKFPTNEKLFF.

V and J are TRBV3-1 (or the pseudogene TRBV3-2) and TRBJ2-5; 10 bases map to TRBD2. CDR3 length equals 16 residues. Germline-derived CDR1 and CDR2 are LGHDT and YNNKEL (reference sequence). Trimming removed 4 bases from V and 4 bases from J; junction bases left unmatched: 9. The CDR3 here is CASSLWGAGGRETQYF. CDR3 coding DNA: TGTGCCAGCAGCCTGTGGGGAGCGGGAGGGCGAGAGACCCAGTACTTC.

The CDR3 region has the DNA TGTGCCATCAGAGTCGGACAGAGCACAGATACGCAGTATTTT. Translation gives CAIRVGQSTDTQYF. The J gene is TRBJ2-3, the V gene TRBV2, with D perhaps matching TRBD1 (6 bases). With 10 bases removed from V and 0 bases from J, the gap between germline ends came to 14 bases. Germline V CDR1 and CDR2: SNHLY, FYNNEI. CDR3 size: 14 residues. The complete variable domain, with remaining parts taken from reference TRBV2 and TRBJ2-3, reads EPEVTQTPSHQVTQMGQEVILRCVPISNHLYFYWYRQILGQKVEFLVSFYNNEISEKSEIFDDQFSVERPDGSNFTLKIRSTKLEDSAMYFCAIRVGQSTDTQYFGPGTRLTVL.

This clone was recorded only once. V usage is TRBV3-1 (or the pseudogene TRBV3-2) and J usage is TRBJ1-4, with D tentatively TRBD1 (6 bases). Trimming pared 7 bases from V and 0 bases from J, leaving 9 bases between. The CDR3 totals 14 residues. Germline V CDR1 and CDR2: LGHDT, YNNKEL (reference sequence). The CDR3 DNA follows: TGTGCCAGCACCCGGGGGCCAACTAATGAAAAACTGTTTTTT. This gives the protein CASTRGPTNEKLFF.

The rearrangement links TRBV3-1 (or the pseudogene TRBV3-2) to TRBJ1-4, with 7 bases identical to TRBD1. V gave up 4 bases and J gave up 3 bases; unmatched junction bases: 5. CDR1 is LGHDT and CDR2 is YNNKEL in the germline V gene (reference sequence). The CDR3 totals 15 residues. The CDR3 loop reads CASSLQGTANEKLFF. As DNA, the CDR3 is TGTGCCAGCAGCCTACAGGGGACAGCTAATGAAAAACTGTTTTTT.

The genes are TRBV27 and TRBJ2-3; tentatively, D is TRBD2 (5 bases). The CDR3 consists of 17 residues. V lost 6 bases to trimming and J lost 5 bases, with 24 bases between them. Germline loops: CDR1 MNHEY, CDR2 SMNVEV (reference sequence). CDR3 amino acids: CASSLRGGPPWGDTQYF. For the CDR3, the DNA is TGTGCCAGCAGCCTCCGAGGCGGGCCCCCTTGGGGAGATACGCAGTATTTT.

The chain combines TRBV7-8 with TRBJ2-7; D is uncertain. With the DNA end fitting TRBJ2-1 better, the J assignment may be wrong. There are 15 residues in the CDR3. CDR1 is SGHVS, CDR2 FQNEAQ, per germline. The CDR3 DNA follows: TGTGCCAGCAGCTTAGGACTGAGCTCCTACAATGAGCAGTTCTTC. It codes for CASSLGLSSYNEQFF.

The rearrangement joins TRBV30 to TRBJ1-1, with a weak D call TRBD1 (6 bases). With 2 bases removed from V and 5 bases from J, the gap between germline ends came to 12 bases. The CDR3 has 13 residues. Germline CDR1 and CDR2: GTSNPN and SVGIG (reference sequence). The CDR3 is CAWSTSQGTEAFF. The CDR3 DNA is TGTGCCTGGAGTACCTCTCAGGGGACTGAAGCTTTCTTT.

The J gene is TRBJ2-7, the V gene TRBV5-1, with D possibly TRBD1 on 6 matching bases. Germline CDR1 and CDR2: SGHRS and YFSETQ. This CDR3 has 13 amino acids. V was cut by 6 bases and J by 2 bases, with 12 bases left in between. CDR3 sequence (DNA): TGCGCCAGCACCCAGGGACACCCCTACGAGCAGTACTTC. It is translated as CASTQGHPYEQYF.

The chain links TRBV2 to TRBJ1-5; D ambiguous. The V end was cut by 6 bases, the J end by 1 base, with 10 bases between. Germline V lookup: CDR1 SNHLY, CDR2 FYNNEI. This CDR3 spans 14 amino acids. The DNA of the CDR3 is TGTGCCAGCAGGATTGGGTTAAGCAATCAGCCCCAGCATTTT. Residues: CASRIGLSNQPQHF.

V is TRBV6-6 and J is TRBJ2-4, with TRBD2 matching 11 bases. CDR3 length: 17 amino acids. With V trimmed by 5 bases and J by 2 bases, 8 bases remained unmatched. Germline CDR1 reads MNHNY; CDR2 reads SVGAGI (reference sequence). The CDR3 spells CASSPFRLAGPKNIQYF. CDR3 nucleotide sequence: TGTGCCAGCAGTCCCTTCAGACTAGCGGGACCCAAAAACATTCAGTACTTC.

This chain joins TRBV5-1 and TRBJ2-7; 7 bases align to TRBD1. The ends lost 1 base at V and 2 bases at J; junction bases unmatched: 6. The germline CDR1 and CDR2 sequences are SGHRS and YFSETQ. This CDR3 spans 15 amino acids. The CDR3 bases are TGCGCCAGCAGCTTGACCGGGACAGTAGCCTACGAGCAGTACTTC. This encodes CASSLTGTVAYEQYF.

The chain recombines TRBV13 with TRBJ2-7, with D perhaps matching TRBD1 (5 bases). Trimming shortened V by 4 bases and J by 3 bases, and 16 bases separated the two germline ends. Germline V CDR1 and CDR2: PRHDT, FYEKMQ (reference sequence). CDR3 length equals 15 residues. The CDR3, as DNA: TGTGCCAGCAGCTCTCTCCGTAGGGGTAACTACGAGCAGTACTTC. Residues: CASSSLRRGNYEQYF.

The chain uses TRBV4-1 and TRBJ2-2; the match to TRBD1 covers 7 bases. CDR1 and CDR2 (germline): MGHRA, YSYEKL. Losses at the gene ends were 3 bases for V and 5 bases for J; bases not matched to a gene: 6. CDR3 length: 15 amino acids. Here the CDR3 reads CASSHLGTATGELFF. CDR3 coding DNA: TGCGCCAGCAGCCACCTCGGGACAGCAACCGGGGAGCTGTTTTTT.